Listed below are T cell receptor beta chains from one sample, sequenced in a study of blood T cell repertoires in COVID-19. Only in-frame clones appear in the TCRdb table, and some are missing; sequencing was by immunoSEQ multiplex PCR. Among fewer than 200,000 clones listed, roughly 76% were seen once. The sample taken for sequencing was peripheral blood. These receptors were collected from a woman older than 75 with COVID-19, enrolled during active disease. Each CDR3 is given with its conserved first and last residue. A D gene is named only where the DNA matches it firmly. Not all rows give a size; the values are once, few, many and, for expanded clones, a class.

j_call v_call clone_size d_call cdr3_nt cdr3_aa
TRBJ2-5 TRBV9 . . TGTGCCAGCAGCGCCGGAGGGCTGGGTTCAGAGACCCAGTACTTC CASSAGGLGSETQYF
TRBJ2-2 TRBV10-3 . . TGTGCCATCAGGGACAGTGGCCCCGGGGAGCTGTTTTTT CAIRDSGPGELFF
TRBJ2-1 TRBV7-2 . TRBD1 TGTGCCAGCAGCCTGGGGGACAGGGGTGGGAATGAGCAGTTCTTC CASSLGDRGGNEQFF
TRBJ1-1 TRBV5-5 . . TGTGCCAGCAGTTACACAGTGAACACTGAAGCTTTCTTT CASSYTVNTEAFF
TRBJ1-2 TRBV2 . . TGTGCCAGCAGCCCCCTCGCGGAAAACTATGGCTACACCTTC CASSPLAENYGYTF
TRBJ2-2 TRBV3-1/TRBV3-2 . TRBD1 TGTGCCAGCAGCCAAGTCAAAATTGGGGACAGAGAACACCGGGGAGCTGTTTTT CASSQVKIGDREHRGAVF
TRBJ2-1 TRBV14 . TRBD1 TGTGCCAGCAGCCAAGTATACAGGGGGAGATACAATGAGCAGTTCTTC CASSQVYRGRYNEQFF
TRBJ2-7 TRBV12-3/TRBV12-4 few . TGTGCCAGCAGCTTTAGCGTCTCCTACGAGCAGTACTTC CASSFSVSYEQYF
TRBJ1-6 TRBV7-9 . . TGTGCCAGCAGCTTGTCCCAGGGGCCGGATTCACCCCTCCACTTT CASSLSQGPDSPLHF
TRBJ1-6 TRBV6-5 . TRBD1 TGTGCCAGCAGTTACCTGACAGGGTATTCACCCCTCCACTTT CASSYLTGYSPLHF
TRBJ2-7 TRBV1 . . TGCACCAGCAGCCAAGATAAAGGACTAGCGGGGGGGCCCGCCTACGAGCAGTACTTC CTSSQDKGLAGGPAYEQYF
TRBJ2-3 TRBV11-3 . TRBD2 TGTGCCAGCAGCCTCCCATCGACTAGCGGGGAATTAGATACGCAGTATTTT CASSLPSTSGELDTQYF
TRBJ1-5 TRBV6-2/TRBV6-3 . . TGTGCCAGCAGTTATTCGGTGATTAGCAATCAGCCCCAGCATTTT CASSYSVISNQPQHF
TRBJ2-1 TRBV18 . . TGTGCCAGCTCGGGCGGGGCCGGGACGACTTACAATGAGCAGTTCTTC CASSGGAGTTYNEQFF
TRBJ1-2 TRBV3-1/TRBV3-2 . . TGTGCCAGCAGCCAATTAGGGGATGGCTACACCTTC CASSQLGDGYTF
TRBJ1-5 TRBV3-1/TRBV3-2 . . TGTGCCAGCAGCCGGACGGGGACTAATCAGCCCCAGCATTTT CASSRTGTNQPQHF
TRBJ1-6 TRBV10-1 few TRBD1 TGCGCCAGCCTCTTGACAGGGATGGGTGCCAATTCACCCCTCCACTTT CASLLTGMGANSPLHF
TRBJ2-1 TRBV19 once TRBD2 TGTGCCAGTAGTATTCGGGGGGACTCCTACAATGAGCAGTTCTTC CASSIRGDSYNEQFF
TRBJ2-7 TRBV19 few . TGTGCCAGTAGTTCTTACAGCTCCGAGCAGTACTTC CASSSYSSEQYF
TRBJ2-1 TRBV24-1 . . TGTGCCACCAGTACAGGGTATGAGCAGTTCTTC CATSTGYEQFF
TRBJ2-3 TRBV2 . . TGTGCCAGCAGCGCCGGGACTAGCACAGATACGCAGTATTTT CASSAGTSTDTQYF
TRBJ1-6 TRBV6-5 . TRBD1 TGTGCCAGCAGTCCCTCGGGACAGGGACATTCACCCCTCCACTTT CASSPSGQGHSPLHF
TRBJ1-2 TRBV2 . TRBD1 TGTGCCAGCAGGAGCGACAGGGGCCCCCGGGGCTACACCTTC CASRSDRGPRGYTF
TRBJ2-1 TRBV7-9 . TRBD2 TGTGCCAGCCACCGAACTAGCGGAGGAACCTACAATGAGCAGTTCTTC CASHRTSGGTYNEQFF
TRBJ2-5 TRBV2 . . TGTGCCAGCAGCCAACAACTAGCAGCCGAGACCCAGTACTTC CASSQQLAAETQYF
TRBJ1-2 TRBV4-3 . . TGCGCCAGCAGCCAAGAGTATGGCACTAACTATGGCTACACCTTC CASSQEYGTNYGYTF
TRBJ1-1 TRBV18 . . TGTGCCAGCTCACCCGCGGGGATTGGCGCTGAAGCTTTCTTT CASSPAGIGAEAFF
TRBJ1-6 TRBV6-6 . . TGTGCCAGCAACGGCAACAGCGGTTCACCCCTCCACTTT CASNGNSGSPLHF
TRBJ1-2 TRBV7-9 . TRBD1 TGTGCCAGCAGCTCTTACAGGGGGTTTGACTATGGCTACACCTTC CASSSYRGFDYGYTF
TRBJ2-1 TRBV10-3 . TRBD1 TGTGCCATCGCGACAGGGGCCTACAATGAGCAGTTCTTC CAIATGAYNEQFF
TRBJ1-2 TRBV19 . TRBD1 TGTGCCAGTAGTATAGTAGGGGGCGTTGGAGGCTACACCTTC CASSIVGGVGGYTF
TRBJ2-2 TRBV3-1/TRBV3-2 . TRBD2 TGTGCCAGCAGCCTTCATCCCCTCGGAGCGGGAGGCGCCGGGGAGCTGTTTTTT CASSLHPLGAGGAGELFF
TRBJ1-2 TRBV5-1 once . TGCGCCAGCAGCTTCAGGGGAGTGGGCTATGGCTACACCTTC CASSFRGVGYGYTF
TRBJ2-2 TRBV28 . TRBD2 TGTGCCAGCAGTTTCTGGCTAGCGGGAGCCCGGGAGCTGTTTTTT CASSFWLAGARELFF
TRBJ2-1 TRBV9 . . TGTGCCAGCAGCGTAGCGTTGGGAGTTTGGGGTGGTAATGAGCAGTTCTTC CASSVALGVWGGNEQFF
TRBJ1-2 TRBV5-1 . TRBD1 TGCGCCAGCAGCTTGGGGCAGGGGGCCTATGGCTACACCTTC CASSLGQGAYGYTF
TRBJ1-2 TRBV7-9 . TRBD1 TGTGCCAGCAGCCGGATGGGACAGGGCTATGGCTACACCTTC CASSRMGQGYGYTF
TRBJ2-5 TRBV7-2 . TRBD2 TGTGCCAGCAGCTTAACTAGCGGGGGGTGGGAGACCCAGTACTTC CASSLTSGGWETQYF
TRBJ2-1 TRBV5-4 few . TGTGCCAGCAGCCTAATCCAACAGGATCGGGAGCAGTTCTTC CASSLIQQDREQFF
TRBJ2-7 TRBV2 . TRBD2 TGTGCCAGCAGTGCCCTAGCGGGAGGGCTGGGAGAGCAGTACTTC CASSALAGGLGEQYF
TRBJ2-3 TRBV11-3 . . TGTGCCAGCGGCAGAATTTCCACAGATACGCAGTATTTT CASGRISTDTQYF
TRBJ2-2 TRBV7-9 . . TGTGCCAGCAGCTTAGGTGTCTCTTTGTCGTACACCGGGGAGCTGTTTTTT CASSLGVSLSYTGELFF
TRBJ2-7 TRBV7-9 . TRBD2 TGTGCCAGCATTAGGACTAGCGCCGACTCCTACGAGCAGTACTTC CASIRTSADSYEQYF
TRBJ1-4 TRBV5-6 . TRBD1 TGTGCCAGCAGCTTCCTCGGGACAGGACATGAAAAACTGTTTTTT CASSFLGTGHEKLFF
TRBJ1-5 TRBV21-1 . . TGTGCCAGCAGCACAGGGGTTTCGAGCAATCAGCCCCAGCATTTT CASSTGVSSNQPQHF
TRBJ2-1 TRBV18 . TRBD2 TGTGCCAGCTCACCACCTAGCGGGAGGGCCCTGGAGCAGTTCTTC CASSPPSGRALEQFF
TRBJ2-6 TRBV6-5 . . TGTGCCAGCAGTTACTCCGACAGCTCTGGGGCCAACGTCCTGACTTTC CASSYSDSSGANVLTF
TRBJ1-2 TRBV27 many TRBD1 TGTGCCAGCAGTCCGTGGACAGGGCACGGCTACACCTTC CASSPWTGHGYTF
TRBJ2-1 TRBV19 . . TGTGCCAGTAGTATACTCACGACAGGTTACAATGAGCAGTTCTTC CASSILTTGYNEQFF